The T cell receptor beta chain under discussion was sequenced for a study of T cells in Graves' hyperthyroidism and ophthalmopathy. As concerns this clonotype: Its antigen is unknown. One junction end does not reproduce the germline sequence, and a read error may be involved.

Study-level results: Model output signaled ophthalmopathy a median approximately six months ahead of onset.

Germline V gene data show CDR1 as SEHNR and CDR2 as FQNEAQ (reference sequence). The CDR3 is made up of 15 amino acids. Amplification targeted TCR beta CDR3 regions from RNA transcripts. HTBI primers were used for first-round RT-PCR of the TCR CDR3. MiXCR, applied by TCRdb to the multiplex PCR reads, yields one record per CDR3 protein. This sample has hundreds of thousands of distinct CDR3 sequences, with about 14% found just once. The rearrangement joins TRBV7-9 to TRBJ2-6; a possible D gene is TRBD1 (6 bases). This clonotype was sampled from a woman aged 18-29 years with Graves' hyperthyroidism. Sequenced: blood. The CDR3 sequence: CASSVQGSGANVPTF. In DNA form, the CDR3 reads TGTGCCAGCAGCGTACAGGGCTCTGGGGCCAACGTCCCGACTTTC.